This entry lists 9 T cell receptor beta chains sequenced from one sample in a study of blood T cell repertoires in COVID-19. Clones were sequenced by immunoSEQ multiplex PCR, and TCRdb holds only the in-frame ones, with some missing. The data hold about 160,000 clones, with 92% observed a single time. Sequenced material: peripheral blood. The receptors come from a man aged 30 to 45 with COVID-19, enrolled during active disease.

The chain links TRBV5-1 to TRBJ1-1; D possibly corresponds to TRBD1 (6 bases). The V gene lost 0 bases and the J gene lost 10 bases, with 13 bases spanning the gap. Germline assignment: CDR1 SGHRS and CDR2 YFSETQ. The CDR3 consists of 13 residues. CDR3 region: CASSLEDRLGAFF. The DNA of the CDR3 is TGCGCCAGCAGCTTGGAAGACAGGCTGGGAGCTTTCTTT.

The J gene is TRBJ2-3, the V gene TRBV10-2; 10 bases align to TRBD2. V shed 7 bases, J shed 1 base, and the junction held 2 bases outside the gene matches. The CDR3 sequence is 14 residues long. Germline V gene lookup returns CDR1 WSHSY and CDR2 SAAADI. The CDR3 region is CASITSGGTDTQYF. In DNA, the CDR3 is TGCGCCAGCATCACTAGCGGGGGCACAGATACGCAGTATTTT.

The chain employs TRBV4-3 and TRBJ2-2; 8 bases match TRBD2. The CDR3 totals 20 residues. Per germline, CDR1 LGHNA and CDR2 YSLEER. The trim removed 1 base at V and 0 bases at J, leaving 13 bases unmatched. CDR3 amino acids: CASSQVGVAGKSSNTGELFF. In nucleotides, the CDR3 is TGCGCCAGCAGCCAAGTAGGGGTAGCGGGGAAGTCCTCGAACACCGGGGAGCTGTTTTTT.

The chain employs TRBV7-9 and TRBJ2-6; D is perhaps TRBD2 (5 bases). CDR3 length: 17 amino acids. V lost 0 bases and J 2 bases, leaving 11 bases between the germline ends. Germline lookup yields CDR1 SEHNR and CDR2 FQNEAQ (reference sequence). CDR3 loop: CASSLASSGTGANVLTF. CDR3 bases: TGTGCCAGCAGCTTAGCGTCATCGGGAACTGGGGCCAACGTCCTGACTTTC.

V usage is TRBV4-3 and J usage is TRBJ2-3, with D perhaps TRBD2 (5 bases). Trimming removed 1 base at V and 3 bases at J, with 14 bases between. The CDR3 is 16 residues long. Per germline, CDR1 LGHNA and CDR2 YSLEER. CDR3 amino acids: CASSQGWTPETDTQYF. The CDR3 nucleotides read TGCGCCAGCAGCCAAGGATGGACTCCAGAGACAGATACGCAGTATTTT.

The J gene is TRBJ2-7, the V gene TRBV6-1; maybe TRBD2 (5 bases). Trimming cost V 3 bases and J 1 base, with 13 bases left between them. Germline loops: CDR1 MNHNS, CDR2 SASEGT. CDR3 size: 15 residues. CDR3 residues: CASSDNGGRSYEQYF. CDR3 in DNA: TGTGCCAGCAGTGACAATGGAGGCAGGTCCTACGAGCAGTACTTC.

CDR3 amino acids: CASSLDPLSEAFF. DNA of the CDR3: TGTGCCAGCAGCTTAGACCCCCTTAGTGAAGCTTTCTTT. The gene calls are TRBV7-2 and TRBJ1-1; no clear D gene. The CDR3 has 13 amino acids. V gave up 1 base and J gave up 7 bases, with 10 bases separating them. The germline V gene encodes CDR1 SGHTA and CDR2 FQGNSA.

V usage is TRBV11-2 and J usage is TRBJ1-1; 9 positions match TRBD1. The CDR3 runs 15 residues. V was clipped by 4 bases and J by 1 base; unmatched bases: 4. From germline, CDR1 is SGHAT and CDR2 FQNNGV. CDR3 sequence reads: CASSWGQGKNTEAFF. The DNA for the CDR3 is TGTGCCAGCAGCTGGGGACAGGGTAAGAACACTGAAGCTTTCTTT.

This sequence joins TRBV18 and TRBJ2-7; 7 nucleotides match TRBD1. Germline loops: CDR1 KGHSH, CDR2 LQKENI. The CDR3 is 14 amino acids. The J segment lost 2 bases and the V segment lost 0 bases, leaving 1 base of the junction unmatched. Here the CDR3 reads CASSPPGQTYEQYF. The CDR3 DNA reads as TGTGCCAGCTCACCACCGGGACAGACCTACGAGCAGTACTTC.